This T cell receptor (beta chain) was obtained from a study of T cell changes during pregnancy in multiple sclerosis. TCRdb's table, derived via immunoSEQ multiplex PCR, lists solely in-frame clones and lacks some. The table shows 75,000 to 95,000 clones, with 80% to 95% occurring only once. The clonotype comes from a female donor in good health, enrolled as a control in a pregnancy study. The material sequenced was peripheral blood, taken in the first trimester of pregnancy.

The chain's CDR3 is CASSRGLQETQYF. For the CDR3, the DNA is TGTGCCAGCTCCCGCGGTCTTCAAGAGACCCAGTACTTC. The chain carries TRBV18 and TRBJ2-5, with D uncertain. Germline CDR1 and CDR2: KGHSH and LQKENI. The CDR3 totals 13 residues. V was shortened by 6 bases and J by 2 bases, with 10 bases between the two germline ends.